Each of the 2 T cell receptor beta chains below was sequenced from the same sample in a study of T cell repertoires in cytomegalovirus infection (dated by TCRdb to between 2017 and 2020). The treatment or condition label here, explained by the study, means: in vitro stimulation with specific CMV peptide epitopes to enrich CMV-specific T cells. Sequenced using an Illumina HiSeq 1500. TCRdb reanalyzed the raw reads on its own, using fastp at Q25 for trimming and MiXCR for clone calling, and kept in-frame beta chains. When rows share a CDR3 protein, they turn into one entry using the most common DNA and genes. Counted in this sample were approximately 150,000 distinct CDR3 sequences; less than 25% of them appeared once. Roughly 25% of the sample lies in the top ten. These TCRs' antigens remain unknown. Sequenced material: CD8+ T cells from cultured PBMCs, taken from culture after CMV antigen stimulation. The receptors here all came from a human donor in good health (CMV status not recorded). Some clones in this sample may be carry-over from other donors' samples.

The chain links TRBV27 to TRBJ1-4, with D hard to call. This CDR3 has 12 residues. V gave up 2 bases and J gave up 3 bases, with 1 base separating them. CDR1 is MNHEY, CDR2 SMNVEV, per germline (reference sequence). The CDR3 DNA sequence: TGTGCCAGCAGTTTACCTAATGAAAAACTGTTTTTT. Protein: CASSLPNEKLFF. Looking up the rest from reference TRBV27 and TRBJ1-4 gives the full variable domain: EAQVTQNPRYLITVTGKKLTVTCSQNMNHEYMSWYRQDPGLGLRQIYYSMNVEVTDKGDVPEGYKVSRKEKRNFPLILESPSPNQTSLYFCASSLPNEKLFFGSGTQLSVL.

This clonotype was picked up a small number of times. The chain uses TRBV29-1 and TRBJ2-5; a possible D gene is TRBD1 (6 bases). This CDR3 region has 13 residues. V dropped 5 bases and J dropped 2 bases, with 12 bases sitting between them. Germline V gives CDR1 SQVTM, CDR2 ANQGSEA. This chain's CDR3 is CSVHHGQQETQYF. Written as DNA, the CDR3 is TGCAGCGTTCACCACGGACAGCAAGAGACCCAGTACTTC.